Shown below are 29 T cell receptor beta chains from a single sample sequenced in a study of cytomegalovirus exposure and HLA in healthy donors. This table comes from immunoSEQ multiplex PCR, and its TCRdb copy is limited to in-frame clones, with some not included. Of under 300,000 clones listed, 86% are singletons. The specimen was PBMCs. The origin of the receptors is a young woman in good health and CMV-seronegative.

The V call is TRBV29-1, the J call TRBJ1-1, with D unresolved. Germline V gene sequence: CDR1 SQVTM, CDR2 ANQGSEA. With 4 bases removed from V and 0 bases from J, the gap between germline ends came to 12 bases. This CDR3 region has 14 residues. The CDR3 region is CSVVLPGLNTEAFF. DNA of the CDR3: TGCAGCGTTGTTTTACCAGGCTTGAACACTGAAGCTTTCTTT.

This chain connects TRBV30 to TRBJ1-2; maybe TRBD1 (6 bases). The CDR3 extends over 13 amino acids. Germline V lookup: CDR1 GTSNPN, CDR2 SVGIG (reference sequence). V lost 4 bases, J lost 6 bases, and 15 bases lay in between. CDR3 in amino acids: CAWKFSGGDGYTF. Here the CDR3 DNA reads TGTGCCTGGAAATTTAGTGGGGGCGATGGCTACACCTTC. Drawing the rest from reference TRBV30 and TRBJ1-2, the complete variable domain is SQTIHQWPATLVQPVGSPLSLECTVEGTSNPNLYWYRQAAGRGLQLLFYSVGIGQISSEVPQNLSASRPQDRQFILSSKKLLLSDSGFYLCAWKFSGGDGYTFGSGTRLTVV.

This chain joins TRBV6-6 and TRBJ1-5; D ambiguous. The germline CDR1 and CDR2 sequences are MNHNY and SVGAGI (reference sequence). The V end was cut by 6 bases, the J end by 3 bases, with 12 bases between. CDR3 length: 14 residues. The CDR3 region has the DNA TGTGCCAGCAGAGACTACGTAATCAATCAGCCCCAGCATTTT. Translated: CASRDYVINQPQHF.

The count of this clone is one. This chain uses TRBV5-1 with TRBJ2-1, with TRBD2 matching 7 bases. V trimming: 4 bases; J trimming: 2 bases; junction bases outside the gene matches: 6. The CDR3 is 15 amino acids. Germline values: CDR1 SGHRS, CDR2 YFSETQ. CDR3 region: CASSPASGAYNEQFF. The CDR3 DNA is TGCGCCAGCAGCCCCGCTAGCGGCGCCTACAATGAGCAGTTCTTC.

This chain uses TRBV7-9 with TRBJ2-3; D not resolved. From germline, CDR1 is SEHNR and CDR2 FQNEAQ (reference sequence). Between the trimmed V and J ends, which lost 1 base and 6 bases, there was a span of 11 bases. The length of the CDR3 is 14 residues. The CDR3 nucleotides read TGTGCCAGCAGCTTAGGGGTAGCCGGTGATACGCAGTATTTT. Amino acids: CASSLGVAGDTQYF.

This chain uses TRBV6-1 with TRBJ2-3, with D possibly being TRBD1 (5 bases). Germline V gene lookup returns CDR1 MNHNS and CDR2 SASEGT. CDR3 size: 18 residues. Trimming left V 3 bases short and J 0 bases short, with 19 bases between. As DNA, the CDR3 is TGTGCCAGCAGTGACAGGGCGCCGGTCCTCGCTAGCACAGATACGCAGTATTTT. This codes for CASSDRAPVLASTDTQYF.

There are a few counts of this clone. The chain combines TRBV7-6 with TRBJ1-1; TRBD1 might be the D (6 bases). The CDR3 totals 14 residues. Trimming shortened V by 5 bases and J by 5 bases, and 15 bases separated the two germline ends. Germline CDR1 and CDR2: SGHVS and FNYEAQ. In DNA form, the CDR3 reads TGTGCCAGCAGCCCTGCAGGGGAGGGGACTGAAGCTTTCTTT. Translating it yields CASSPAGEGTEAFF. Full variable domain (missing parts from reference TRBV7-6 and TRBJ1-1): GAGVSQSPRYKVTKRGQDVALRCDPISGHVSLYWYRQALGQGPEFLTYFNYEAQQDKSGLPNDRFSAERPEGSISTLTIQRTEQRDSAMYRCASSPAGEGTEAFFGQGTRLTVV.

This clone has just one count. The V and J genes are TRBV4-1 and TRBJ1-5; possible D gene TRBD1, 5 bases. V gave up 0 bases and J gave up 5 bases, with 8 bases separating them. There are 14 residues in the CDR3. Germline loops: CDR1 MGHRA, CDR2 YSYEKL. The CDR3 DNA sequence: TGCGCCAGCAGCCAAGATTGGGGGGATCAGCCCCAGCATTTT. Protein: CASSQDWGDQPQHF.

V and J are TRBV6-5 and TRBJ1-2; 10 bases map to TRBD1. V shed 5 bases and J 1 base; nucleotides not matched to a gene: 4. Germline assignment: CDR1 MNHEY and CDR2 SVGAGI. The CDR3 runs 15 residues. The CDR3 sequence: CASSRGTGVNYGYTF. Written as DNA, the CDR3 is TGTGCCAGCAGTCGGGGGACAGGGGTTAACTATGGCTACACCTTC.

This clone has a single count. The V and J genes are TRBV27 and TRBJ2-5, with a tentative D call TRBD2 (5 bases). The CDR3 loop spans 14 amino acids. The germline V gene encodes CDR1 MNHEY and CDR2 SMNVEV (reference sequence). The V gene lost 4 bases and the J gene lost 8 bases, with 17 bases spanning the gap. The CDR3 loop reads CASSSGVAAVTQYF. The DNA for the CDR3 is TGTGCCAGCAGTTCCGGGGTAGCTGCCGTAACCCAGTACTTC.

The chain uses TRBV28 and TRBJ2-7, with TRBD2 as a possible D gene (6 bases). Trimming took 3 bases from V and 12 from J, leaving 15 bases between them. The CDR3 has 12 residues. Germline lookup yields CDR1 MDHEN and CDR2 SYDVKM. The CDR3: CASSLEGGRRYF. The CDR3 nucleotides read TGTGCCAGCAGTTTGGAGGGAGGCCGACGGTACTTC.

The V call is TRBV6-1, the J call TRBJ2-7; D ambiguous. CDR3 length equals 13 residues. Trimming stripped 1 base from V and 2 bases from J, with 6 bases between. Germline V gene lookup returns CDR1 MNHNS and CDR2 SASEGT. CDR3 nucleotides: TGTGCCAGCAGTGAAGGGGCGACCTACGAGCAGTACTTC. This encodes CASSEGATYEQYF.

V usage is TRBV27 and J usage is TRBJ2-1; D might be TRBD1 (5 bases). The CDR3 contains 16 residues. CDR1 is MNHEY and CDR2 is SMNVEV in the germline V gene (reference sequence). Trimming removed 6 bases at V and 0 bases at J, with 15 bases between. CDR3 residues: CASRPGPAGSYNEQFF. DNA for the CDR3: TGTGCCAGCAGGCCAGGGCCGGCTGGCTCCTACAATGAGCAGTTCTTC.

This chain joins TRBV30 and TRBJ1-1; maybe TRBD1 (5 bases). Germline lookup yields CDR1 GTSNPN and CDR2 SVGIG (reference sequence). The length of the CDR3 is 14 residues. The V end was cut by 5 bases, the J end by 3 bases, with 16 bases between. The CDR3 reads CAWGTGGKDTEAFF. CDR3 bases: TGTGCCTGGGGGACCGGAGGGAAGGACACTGAAGCTTTCTTT.

The V and J genes are TRBV9 and TRBJ2-1; 9 nucleotides line up with TRBD2. The CDR3 covers 15 residues. Germline CDR1 is SGDLS and CDR2 is YYNGEE. Trimming cost V 4 bases and J 2 bases; bases outside gene matches: 4. CDR3 loop: CASSLSGGTYNEQFF. Written as DNA, the CDR3 is TGTGCCAGCAGCCTTAGCGGGGGCACCTACAATGAGCAGTTCTTC.

The rearrangement links TRBV5-5 to TRBJ2-1; TRBD1 aligns across 8 bases. With 0 bases clipped from V and 3 bases from J, the junction kept 2 bases outside the gene matches. The CDR3 runs to 15 residues. The germline gives CDR1 SGHKS, CDR2 YYEKEE (reference sequence). This chain's CDR3 is CASSLGTGFYNEQFF. CDR3 bases: TGTGCCAGCAGCTTGGGGACAGGGTTCTACAATGAGCAGTTCTTC.

A single count supports this clone. The chain combines TRBV7-2 with TRBJ1-5; TRBD1 matches at 9 bases. Germline lookup yields CDR1 SGHTA and CDR2 FQGNSA. V was clipped by 4 bases and J by 1 base; unmatched bases: 2. There are 15 residues in the CDR3. CDR3 in amino acids: CASSSGTGSNQPQHF. The CDR3 region has the DNA TGTGCCAGCAGCTCCGGGACAGGGAGCAATCAGCCCCAGCATTTT.

This clone was detected only once. The V gene is TRBV27, the J gene TRBJ1-1; D is unresolved. The CDR3 has 13 residues. Per the germline V gene, CDR1 is MNHEY and CDR2 is SMNVEV (reference sequence). Trimming took 0 bases from V and 3 from J, leaving 5 bases between them. CDR3 sequence: CASSLSLDTEAFF. CDR3 coding DNA: TGTGCCAGCAGTTTATCTCTAGACACTGAAGCTTTCTTT.

The chain carries TRBV5-4 and TRBJ2-1, with a tentative D call TRBD2 (6 bases). The V end lost 4 bases, the J end lost 9 bases, and 11 bases lay between the germline ends. CDR3 length equals 12 residues. The germline V gene has CDR1 SGHNT and CDR2 YYREEE (reference sequence). This chain's CDR3 is CASSPTGSEQFF. For the CDR3, the DNA is TGTGCCAGCAGCCCGACCGGGAGTGAGCAGTTCTTC.

Comment on this clone: Compared with germline, one end of the junction differs, possibly owing to a read error. V gene TRBV7-6 combines with J gene TRBJ2-1, with 8 bases fitting TRBD2. This CDR3 has 15 residues. Germline CDR1 is SGHVS and CDR2 is FNYEAQ. The CDR3 is CASSLAGSSYNEQFF. CDR3 nucleotide sequence: TGTGCCAGCAGTTTAGCGGGGAGCTCCTACAATGAGCAGTTCTTC.

This clone was recorded only once. This chain uses TRBV10-3 with TRBJ1-4, with D possibly being TRBD1 (6 bases). V was pared by 0 bases and J by 5 bases, with 13 bases between. CDR3 length: 16 amino acids. The germline CDR1 and CDR2 sequences are ENHRY and SYGVKD. The CDR3 region has the DNA TGTGCCATCAGTGAGTCCGGCCAGGGGAGAAATGAAAAACTGTTTTTT. It translates to CAISESGQGRNEKLFF.

Only one count was recorded for this clone. This chain links TRBV4-1 with TRBJ2-5; 9 nucleotides agree with TRBD2. V shed 2 bases, J shed 1 base, and the junction held 14 bases outside the gene matches. Germline V gene lookup returns CDR1 MGHRA and CDR2 YSYEKL. This CDR3 contains 19 residues. CDR3 loop: CASSQPRAGGHVIQETQYF. For the CDR3, the DNA is TGCGCCAGCAGCCAACCGCGGGCGGGGGGGCATGTAATCCAAGAGACCCAGTACTTC.

The V gene is TRBV6-6, the J gene TRBJ1-1; 9 bases agree with TRBD1. The germline V gene encodes CDR1 MNHNY and CDR2 SVGAGI (reference sequence). The CDR3 has 15 amino acids. With 2 bases clipped from V and 4 bases from J, the junction kept 5 bases outside the gene matches. The CDR3 region has the DNA TGTGCCAGCAGTTACCTCACAGGGGGCTCCACTGAAGCTTTCTTT. Amino acids: CASSYLTGGSTEAFF.

As concerns this clone: Other DNA sequences in the sample encode the same CDR3. This chain joins TRBV18 and TRBJ2-3, with 8 bases aligning to TRBD1. CDR3 length equals 14 residues. V lost 3 bases to trimming and J lost 3 bases; unmatched junction nucleotides: 2. In germline, CDR1 is KGHSH, CDR2 LQKENI. The CDR3 is CASSPTGGTDTQYF. CDR3 nucleotide sequence: TGTGCCAGCTCACCCACAGGGGGGACAGATACGCAGTATTTT.

The rearrangement links TRBV6-5 to TRBJ1-2; TRBD1 is a possible D gene (5 bases). The CDR3 covers 15 residues. V lost 2 bases to trimming and J lost 5 bases, with 15 bases between them. From germline, CDR1 is MNHEY and CDR2 SVGAGI. The CDR3 loop reads CASSYGAGNEYGYTF. CDR3 in DNA: TGTGCCAGCAGTTACGGAGCAGGGAACGAGTATGGCTACACCTTC.

The V call is TRBV19, the J call TRBJ2-7; 11 bases fit TRBD1. The J segment lost 5 bases and the V segment lost 0 bases, leaving 12 bases of the junction unmatched. CDR3 length: 18 residues. The V gene's germline CDR1 is LNHDA and CDR2 SQIVND (reference sequence). Here the CDR3 reads CASSIELSGTGGYDEQYF. The CDR3 DNA follows: TGTGCCAGTAGTATAGAACTTTCCGGGACAGGGGGATACGACGAGCAGTACTTC.

As to this clone: The junction does not match germline at one end; this may be a read error. CDR3 loop: CSARVTEAGVF. The CDR3 DNA follows: TGCAGTGCTAGAGTGACGGAAGCAGGGGTCTTT. The V and J genes are TRBV20-1 and TRBJ1-1, with D tentatively TRBD1 (6 bases). There are 11 residues in the CDR3. Germline V lookup: CDR1 DFQATT, CDR2 SNEGSKA (reference sequence).

This clone was counted a single time. The chain carries TRBV5-1 and TRBJ2-7; TRBD2 matches at 13 bases. From germline, CDR1 is SGHRS and CDR2 YFSETQ. This CDR3 region has 16 residues. The V segment lost 7 bases and the J segment 1 base; nucleotides outside the gene matches: 8. The CDR3 reads CASSSGLAGFSYEQYF. CDR3 bases: TGCGCCAGCTCTTCGGGACTAGCGGGGTTTTCCTACGAGCAGTACTTC.

The chain uses TRBV6-5 and TRBJ1-5; D might be TRBD1 (5 bases). CDR3 length: 12 amino acids. The germline V gene encodes CDR1 MNHEY and CDR2 SVGAGI. The V end lost 6 bases, the J end lost 5 bases, and 8 bases lay between the germline ends. CDR3 residues: CASRTAYQPQHF. In nucleotides, the CDR3 is TGTGCCAGCAGGACAGCATATCAGCCCCAGCATTTT.